This T cell receptor (beta chain) was sequenced during a study of CD8 T cells in Susac syndrome. It was with random hexamers that about 0.45 to 1 ug RNA was reverse transcribed. Amplification of TCR beta CDR3 used immunoSEQ multiplex PCR across 54 Vbeta and 13 Jbeta. TCRdb re-analysed the immunoSEQ multiplex PCR reads in MiXCR, keeping a single row per CDR3 protein. Of under 250,000 distinct CDR3 sequences listed, 85% to 95% are singletons. While CD8+ and CD4+ T cells were isolated negatively, TEMRA cells were enriched by FACS. The germline CDR1 and CDR2 sequences are SGHTA and FQGNSA. The CDR3 totals 13 residues. Trimming left V 2 bases short and J 6 bases short, with 9 bases between.

The sample consisted of CD4+ T cells from PBMCs. V gene TRBV7-2 combines with J gene TRBJ2-3; D remains unclear. The TCR sequence derives from a human donor with Susac syndrome. CDR3 DNA sequence: TGTGCCAGCAGCTTATTCACCCTGGATACGCAGTATTTT. This codes for CASSLFTLDTQYF.